Detailed here is one TCR beta chain. Its antigen is currently unknown. This sample was taken from a study of post-analysis software for immune sequencing data. Study summary: Relapsing-remitting, secondary progressive and progressive-relapsing forms made up the multiple sclerosis disease courses. Study-wide findings and caveats: The study found significantly lower normalized Chao1 diversity in multiple sclerosis patients than in controls. The study found TRBV5-6, TRBV5-1 and TRBV20-1 among a handful of TRBV segments more frequent in patients than controls. Same-batch samples co-clustered strongly by F measure.

The germline gives CDR1 SGHTA, CDR2 FQGNSA. The CDR3 loop spans 14 amino acids. The V end lost 6 bases, the J end lost 5 bases, and 14 bases lay between the germline ends. Unique molecular identifiers featured in each of the TCR beta cDNA libraries. There were roughly 1 to 11 million T cells, and approximately 480,000 cDNA molecules came from them. TCRdb re-called the PCR reads with MiXCR, one entry per CDR3 protein. This table has 150,000 to 200,000 distinct CDR3 sequences, 30% appearing once. The genes are TRBV7-2 and TRBJ1-5; no reliable D call. Specimen: blood. This sequence was found in a girl under 18 with multiple sclerosis. The CDR3 loop is CASSPQSTDQPQHF. CDR3 bases: TGTGCCAGCAGTCCACAAAGTACGGATCAGCCCCAGCATTTT. Complete variable domain (other parts from reference TRBV7-2 and TRBJ1-5): GAGVSQSPSNKVTEKGKDVELRCDPISGHTALYWYRQSLGQGLEFLIYFQGNSAPDKSGLPSDRFSAERTGGSVSTLTIQRTQQEDSAVYLCASSPQSTDQPQHFGDGTRLSIL.